The present TCR beta chain was sequenced within a study of T cell responses to AZD1222 COVID-19 vaccine. General study results and limits: Vaccine-associated CD4 TCRs spanned spike, dominant at 160-218 and 743-854. The donor group comprised mostly white British people and more females; the analysis possibly underestimated clonal diversity.

This CDR3 has 16 residues. V lost 7 bases, J lost 0 bases, and 14 bases lay in between. Looked up from germline, CDR1 is SGDLS and CDR2 is YYNGEE. On this clone itself: Its matching antigen is unknown.

Method: immunoSEQ multiplex PCR; TCRdb's copy keeps in-frame clones and lacks some. The sample lists roughly 100,000 clones; about 87% were seen once. The chain links TRBV9 to TRBJ2-6, with a possible D match to TRBD1 (5 bases). Source: peripheral blood, taken on day 0 of AZD1222 vaccination. The TCR comes from an adult in good health. The CDR3: CASGPTVNSGANVLTF. The CDR3 DNA is TGTGCCAGCGGACCGACAGTCAACTCTGGGGCCAACGTCCTGACTTTC.